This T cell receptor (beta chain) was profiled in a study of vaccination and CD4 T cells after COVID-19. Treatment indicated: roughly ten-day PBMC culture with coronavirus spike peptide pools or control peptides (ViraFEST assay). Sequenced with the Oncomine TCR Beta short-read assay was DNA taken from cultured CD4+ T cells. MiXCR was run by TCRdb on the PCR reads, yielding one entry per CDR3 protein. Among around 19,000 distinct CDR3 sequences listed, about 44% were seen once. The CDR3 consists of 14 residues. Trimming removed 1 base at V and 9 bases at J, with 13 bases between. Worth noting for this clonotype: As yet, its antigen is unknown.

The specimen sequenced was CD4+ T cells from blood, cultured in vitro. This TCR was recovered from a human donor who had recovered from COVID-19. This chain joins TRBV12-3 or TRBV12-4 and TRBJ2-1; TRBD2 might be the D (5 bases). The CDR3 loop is CASSLVSRRAEQFF. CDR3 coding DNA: TGTGCCAGCAGTTTAGTGTCAAGGCGGGCTGAGCAGTTCTTC.